Below, 22 T cell receptor beta chains from the same sample are listed, as sequenced in a study of blood T cell repertoires in COVID-19. Sequenced by immunoSEQ multiplex PCR; TCRdb stores in-frame clones only, minus some. The repertoire holds about 160,000 clones, with more than 75% as singletons. The sequenced sample consisted of peripheral blood. The receptors were gathered from a woman in her 70s with COVID-19, enrolled during active disease.

The chain has TRBV28 and TRBJ2-4; D gene ambiguous. V was pared by 5 bases and J by 1 base, with 9 bases between. CDR1 is MDHEN and CDR2 is SYDVKM in the germline V gene. This CDR3 has 14 amino acids. The CDR3 DNA sequence: TGTGCCAGCAGTGTCGGGTGGGCCAAAAACATTCAGTACTTC. It is translated as CASSVGWAKNIQYF.

This chain connects TRBV15 to TRBJ1-2; possible D gene TRBD1, 5 bases. This CDR3 region has 15 residues. The germline V and J ends were trimmed by 6 bases and 6 bases, with 20 bases remaining between them. The germline V gene encodes CDR1 LNHNV and CDR2 YYDKDF (reference sequence). CDR3 DNA: TGTGCCACCAGTTTAGAGTCAGGGCAGGCAAATGGCTACACCTTC. The encoded protein is CATSLESGQANGYTF.

The chain employs TRBV20-1 and TRBJ1-2; no definite D call. Germline assignment: CDR1 DFQATT and CDR2 SNEGSKA (reference sequence). With 3 bases removed from V and 8 bases from J, the gap between germline ends came to 4 bases. There are 9 residues in the CDR3. CDR3 loop: CSASVGYTF. CDR3 nucleotide sequence: TGCAGTGCTAGCGTCGGCTACACCTTC.

The chain combines TRBV28 with TRBJ1-1; D is possibly TRBD1 (5 bases). The CDR3 covers 15 residues. Trimming pared 7 bases from V and 9 bases from J, leaving 24 bases between. CDR1 and CDR2 from the germline V gene are MDHEN and SYDVKM. The CDR3 is CASKWGQKTAAQAFF. In DNA form, the CDR3 reads TGTGCCAGCAAGTGGGGCCAAAAGACAGCCGCCCAAGCTTTCTTT.

The gene calls are TRBV11-2 and TRBJ1-1; 7 bases match TRBD1. The germline V gene has CDR1 SGHAT and CDR2 FQNNGV. This CDR3 has 16 amino acids. Trimming at V came to 0 bases and at J to 0 bases, leaving 4 bases not matched to a gene. In nucleotides, the CDR3 is TGTGCCAGCAGCTTAGATGCAGGGGGAATGAACACTGAAGCTTTCTTT. It yields the protein CASSLDAGGMNTEAFF.

This chain uses TRBV6-1 with TRBJ1-3, with D hard to call. CDR1 is MNHNS and CDR2 is SASEGT in the germline V gene. The CDR3 has 15 residues. V was trimmed by 2 bases and J by 2 bases, leaving 10 bases between them. The CDR3 DNA is TGTGCCAGCAGTGAACTGAGGATAGCTGGAAACACCATATATTTT. Translated, it gives CASSELRIAGNTIYF.

The chain joins TRBV7-3 to TRBJ2-1; 11 bases match TRBD1. V shed 5 bases and J 6 bases; nucleotides not matched to a gene: 12. The germline gives CDR1 SGHTA, CDR2 FQGTGA. This CDR3 contains 17 residues. The CDR3 is CASSLSGGTGGGNEQFF. Written as DNA, the CDR3 is TGTGCCAGCAGCCTATCCGGAGGGACAGGGGGAGGCAATGAGCAGTTCTTC.

This sequence joins TRBV28 and TRBJ2-7, with 7 nucleotides matching TRBD1. V trimming: 3 bases; J trimming: 0 bases; junction bases outside the gene matches: 8. The CDR3 runs to 16 residues. Germline V gene data show CDR1 as MDHEN and CDR2 as SYDVKM. The CDR3, as DNA: TGTGCCAGCAGTTTGCGACAGGGAAGCTACTCCTACGAGCAGTACTTC. Amino acid sequence: CASSLRQGSYSYEQYF. Using reference TRBV28 and TRBJ2-7 for the parts outside the CDR3, the full variable domain is DVKVTQSSRYLVKRTGEKVFLECVQDMDHENMFWYRQDPGLGLRLIYFSYDVKMKEKGDIPEGYSVSREKKERFSLILESASTNQTSMYLCASSLRQGSYSYEQYFGPGTRLTVT.

This clone was detected once. V is TRBV5-6 and J is TRBJ2-5; possible D gene TRBD1, 5 bases. V dropped 1 base and J dropped 9 bases, with 16 bases sitting between them. Germline values: CDR1 SGHDT, CDR2 YYEEEE. The CDR3 totals 14 residues. The CDR3 nucleotides are TGTGCCAGCAGCTTGCTAGGACAAATTGGGGCCCAGTACTTC. This gives the protein CASSLLGQIGAQYF.

This rearrangement joins TRBV6-1 to TRBJ2-3, with D perhaps TRBD1 (6 bases). The germline V gene encodes CDR1 MNHNS and CDR2 SASEGT. Deletions cut 2 bases from V and 13 bases from J, with 19 bases between. CDR3 length: 14 amino acids. The CDR3 sequence is CASSERVGTLLEYF. CDR3 coding DNA: TGTGCCAGCAGTGAACGTGTCGGGACATTATTGGAGTATTTT.

This chain connects TRBV2 to TRBJ1-1, with TRBD1 identical over 8 bases. This CDR3 region has 16 residues. In germline, CDR1 is SNHLY, CDR2 FYNNEI. Unmatched junction bases numbered 11, after V lost 4 bases and J lost 4 bases. In DNA, the CDR3 is TGTGCCAGCAGTGCTTTGGACAGGGTATTGGCCACTGAAGCTTTCTTT. Translated: CASSALDRVLATEAFF.

The chain joins TRBV6-1 to TRBJ2-7; D unclear. V was pared by 2 bases and J by 7 bases, with 12 bases between. The germline gives CDR1 MNHNS, CDR2 SASEGT. CDR3 length: 13 residues. The chain's CDR3 is CASSEQRTGEQYF. The CDR3, as DNA: TGTGCCAGCAGTGAACAGCGCACCGGGGAGCAGTACTTC.

The V call is TRBV11-2, the J call TRBJ2-7, with D tentatively TRBD1 (6 bases). Germline V lookup: CDR1 SGHAT, CDR2 FQNNGV. Trimming took off 1 base at V and 0 bases at J, with 10 bases between the two ends. The CDR3 consists of 15 residues. CDR3 nucleotide sequence: TGTGCCAGCAGCTTAGCCGTGGACAGCTCCTACGAGCAGTACTTC. It yields the protein CASSLAVDSSYEQYF.

The gene calls are TRBV12-3 or TRBV12-4 and TRBJ1-5; D not certain. The CDR3 is 13 amino acids. The V gene lost 5 bases and the J gene lost 5 bases, with 10 bases spanning the gap. The CDR3 loop is CASSTSTDQPQHF. The DNA of the CDR3 is TGTGCCAGCAGTACTAGTACAGATCAGCCCCAGCATTTT.

The gene calls are TRBV6-5 and TRBJ2-7; D is perhaps TRBD1 (6 bases). The CDR3 extends over 16 amino acids. Per the germline V gene, CDR1 is MNHEY and CDR2 is SVGAGI. V lost 2 bases to trimming and J lost 3 bases, with 17 bases between them. The CDR3 DNA reads TGTGCCAGCAGTTACCGTAACACAGGGAGTCTCTACGAGCAGTACTTC. It encodes CASSYRNTGSLYEQYF.

The chain carries TRBV30 and TRBJ1-2; D is possibly TRBD1 (6 bases). The ends were cut back, 2 bases at V and 2 bases at J, with 18 bases in the middle. CDR1 and CDR2 (germline): GTSNPN, SVGIG (reference sequence). The CDR3 spans 16 residues. The CDR3 region is CAWSPYRDGPNYGYTF. The CDR3 nucleotides read TGTGCCTGGAGTCCCTACAGGGACGGGCCCAACTATGGCTACACCTTC.

This chain joins TRBV7-6 and TRBJ2-1, with 8 bases identical to TRBD2. The CDR3 runs to 20 residues. CDR1 SGHVS and CDR2 FNYEAQ come from the germline V gene. V shed 1 base and J 0 bases; nucleotides not matched to a gene: 14. The CDR3 loop reads CASSLVGGEAPGYSYNEQFF. CDR3 nucleotide sequence: TGTGCCAGCAGCTTAGTCGGGGGGGAAGCTCCCGGATACTCCTACAATGAGCAGTTCTTC.

The chain employs TRBV19 and TRBJ2-3, with D perhaps TRBD2 (6 bases). Germline CDR1 reads LNHDA; CDR2 reads SQIVND (reference sequence). The CDR3 loop spans 15 amino acids. Trimming removed 4 bases at V and 3 bases at J, with 14 bases between. The CDR3 region has the DNA TGTGCCAGTAGTACGGAGGCGGGAAGGACAGATACGCAGTATTTT. Encoded protein: CASSTEAGRTDTQYF.

The CDR3: CASSKHRVAGASTDTQYF. DNA of the CDR3: TGTGCCAGCAGCAAACACCGGGTAGCGGGGGCTAGCACAGATACGCAGTATTTT. V and J are TRBV21-1 and TRBJ2-3; the tabulated D call, TRBD2, remains unverified against the DNA. TRBV21-1 is a pseudogene. This CDR3 spans 18 amino acids.

The V gene is TRBV28, the J gene TRBJ1-2; TRBD1 aligns across 8 bases. The trim removed 7 bases at V and 5 bases at J, leaving 6 bases unmatched. Germline V gives CDR1 MDHEN, CDR2 SYDVKM. The CDR3 covers 13 residues. CDR3 sequence reads: CASNGQGRYGYTF. The CDR3 DNA sequence: TGTGCCAGCAACGGACAGGGAAGATATGGCTACACCTTC.

This clone was counted once. The gene calls are TRBV7-6 and TRBJ2-1; no definite D call. V lost 4 bases and J 8 bases, leaving 9 bases between the germline ends. CDR3 length: 12 residues. CDR1 SGHVS and CDR2 FNYEAQ come from the germline V gene. The CDR3 coding sequence is TGTGCCAGCAGCTCCCGGGTGGATGAGCAGTTCTTC. Its translation: CASSSRVDEQFF.

The chain carries TRBV9 and TRBJ2-2; weak D call: TRBD1 (6 bases). Germline values: CDR1 SGDLS, CDR2 YYNGEE. CDR3 size: 15 residues. V lost 4 bases, J lost 1 base, and 11 bases lay in between. CDR3 bases: TGTGCCAGCAGCTTTACGGGACAGAACACCGGGGAGCTGTTTTTT. Residues: CASSFTGQNTGELFF.